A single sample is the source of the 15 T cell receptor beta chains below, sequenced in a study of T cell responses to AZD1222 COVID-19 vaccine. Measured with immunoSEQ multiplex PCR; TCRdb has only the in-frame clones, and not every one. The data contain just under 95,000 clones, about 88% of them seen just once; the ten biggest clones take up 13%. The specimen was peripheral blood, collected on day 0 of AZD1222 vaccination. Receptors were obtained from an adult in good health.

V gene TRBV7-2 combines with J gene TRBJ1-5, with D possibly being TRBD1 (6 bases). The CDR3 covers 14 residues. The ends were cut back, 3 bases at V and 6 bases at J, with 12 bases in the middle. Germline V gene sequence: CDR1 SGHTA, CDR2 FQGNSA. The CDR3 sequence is CASSLSGGPQPQHF. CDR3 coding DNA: TGTGCCAGCAGCTTGTCCGGGGGCCCTCAGCCCCAGCATTTT.

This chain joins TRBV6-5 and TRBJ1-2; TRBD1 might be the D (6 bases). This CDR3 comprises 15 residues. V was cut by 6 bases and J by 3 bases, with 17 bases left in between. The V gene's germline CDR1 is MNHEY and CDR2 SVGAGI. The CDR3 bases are TGTGCCAGCAGGCCCGGGGGAGCAGGGGACTATGGCTACACCTTC. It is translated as CASRPGGAGDYGYTF.

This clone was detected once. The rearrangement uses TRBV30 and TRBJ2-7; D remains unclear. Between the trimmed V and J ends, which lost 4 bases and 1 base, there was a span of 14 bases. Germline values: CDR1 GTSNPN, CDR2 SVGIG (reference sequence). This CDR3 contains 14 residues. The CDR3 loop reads CAWKSRVISYEQYF. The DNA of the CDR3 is TGTGCCTGGAAGTCCAGAGTCATATCCTACGAGCAGTACTTC. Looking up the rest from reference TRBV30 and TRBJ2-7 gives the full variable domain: SQTIHQWPATLVQPVGSPLSLECTVEGTSNPNLYWYRQAAGRGLQLLFYSVGIGQISSEVPQNLSASRPQDRQFILSSKKLLLSDSGFYLCAWKSRVISYEQYFGPGTRLTVT.

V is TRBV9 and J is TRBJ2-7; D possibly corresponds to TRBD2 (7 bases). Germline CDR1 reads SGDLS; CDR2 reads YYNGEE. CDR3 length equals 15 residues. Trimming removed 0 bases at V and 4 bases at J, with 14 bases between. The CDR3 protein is CASSVEGGPAYEQYF. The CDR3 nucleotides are TGTGCCAGCAGCGTAGAGGGGGGGCCCGCGTACGAGCAGTACTTC.

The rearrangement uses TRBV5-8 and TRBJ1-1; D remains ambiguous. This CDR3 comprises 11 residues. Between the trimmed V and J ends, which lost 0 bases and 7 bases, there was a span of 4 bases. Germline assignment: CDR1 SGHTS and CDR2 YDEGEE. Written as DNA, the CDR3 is TGTGCCAGCAGCTTGGCCCTTGAAGCTTTCTTT. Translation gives CASSLALEAFF.

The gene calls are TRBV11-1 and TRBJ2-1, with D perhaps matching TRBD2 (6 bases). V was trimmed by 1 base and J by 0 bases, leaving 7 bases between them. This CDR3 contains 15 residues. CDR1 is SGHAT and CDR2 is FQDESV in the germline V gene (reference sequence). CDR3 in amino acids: CASSLVGGSYNEQFF. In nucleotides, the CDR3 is TGTGCCAGCAGCTTAGTGGGGGGCTCCTACAATGAGCAGTTCTTC.

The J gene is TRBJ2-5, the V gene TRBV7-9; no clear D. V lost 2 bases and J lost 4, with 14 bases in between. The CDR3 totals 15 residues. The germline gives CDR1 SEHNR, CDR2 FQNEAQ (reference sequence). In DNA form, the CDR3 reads TGTGCCAGCAGCTTAACCCCAGTAGCCGGAGAGACCCAGTACTTC. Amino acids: CASSLTPVAGETQYF.

CDR3 region: CASSPTLGIMFF. The CDR3 nucleotides are TGTGCCAGCAGCCCCACCTTGGGGATTATGTTTTTT. The chain has TRBV7-8 and TRBJ1-4; D is uncertain. Germline lookup yields CDR1 SGHVS and CDR2 FQNEAQ. V gave up 5 bases and J gave up 15 bases, with 16 bases separating them. This CDR3 spans 12 amino acids.

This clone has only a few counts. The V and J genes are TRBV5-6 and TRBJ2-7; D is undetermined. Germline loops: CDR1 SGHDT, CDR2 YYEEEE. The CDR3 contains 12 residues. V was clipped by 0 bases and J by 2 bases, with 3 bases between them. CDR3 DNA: TGTGCCAGCAGCTTGGACACCTACGAGCAGTACTTC. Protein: CASSLDTYEQYF.

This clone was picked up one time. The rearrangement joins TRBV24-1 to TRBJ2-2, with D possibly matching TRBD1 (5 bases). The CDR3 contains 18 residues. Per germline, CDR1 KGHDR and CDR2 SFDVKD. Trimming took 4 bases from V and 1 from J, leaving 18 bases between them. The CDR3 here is CATSDPSPGPLNTGELFF. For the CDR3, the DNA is TGTGCCACCAGTGACCCTTCCCCAGGGCCCCTGAACACCGGGGAGCTGTTTTTT.

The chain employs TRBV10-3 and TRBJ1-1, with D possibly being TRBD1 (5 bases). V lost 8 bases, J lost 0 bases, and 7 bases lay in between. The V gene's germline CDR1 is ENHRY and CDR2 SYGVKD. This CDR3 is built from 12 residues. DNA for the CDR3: TGTGCCATCGGGACGGTGAACACTGAAGCTTTCTTT. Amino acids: CAIGTVNTEAFF.

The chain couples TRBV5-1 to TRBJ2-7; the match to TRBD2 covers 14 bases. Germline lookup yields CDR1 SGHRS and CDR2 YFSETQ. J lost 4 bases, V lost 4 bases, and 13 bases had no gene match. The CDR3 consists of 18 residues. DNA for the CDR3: TGCGCCAGCAGCGTATCGACTAGCGGGGGGGCCGGCACTTACGAGCAGTACTTC. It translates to CASSVSTSGGAGTYEQYF.

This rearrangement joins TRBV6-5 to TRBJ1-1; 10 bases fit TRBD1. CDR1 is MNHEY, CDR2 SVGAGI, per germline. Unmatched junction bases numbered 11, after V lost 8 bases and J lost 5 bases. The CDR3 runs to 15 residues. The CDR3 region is CASPSPGQGGTEAFF. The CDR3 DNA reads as TGTGCCAGCCCTTCCCCCGGACAGGGGGGAACTGAAGCTTTCTTT.

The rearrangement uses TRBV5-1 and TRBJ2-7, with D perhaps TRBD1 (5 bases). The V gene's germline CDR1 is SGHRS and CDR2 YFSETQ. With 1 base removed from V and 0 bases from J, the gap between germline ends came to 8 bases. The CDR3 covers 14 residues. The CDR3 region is CASSLQGISYEQYF. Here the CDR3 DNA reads TGCGCCAGCAGCTTGCAGGGCATCTCCTACGAGCAGTACTTC.

CDR3 nucleotide sequence: TGTGCCAGCAGCTCCGCCGGCGGACTAGCGGATTACAATGAGCAGTTCTTC. It codes for CASSSAGGLADYNEQFF. The genes are TRBV5-4 and TRBJ2-1, with TRBD2 matching over 10 bases. This CDR3 spans 17 amino acids. Per the germline V gene, CDR1 is SGHNT and CDR2 is YYREEE (reference sequence). After removal of 3 bases from V and 4 bases from J, the junction contained 10 bases not matched to a gene.